Presented here are 18 T cell receptor beta chains from one specimen sequenced in a study of blood T cell repertoires in COVID-19. Clones were sequenced by immunoSEQ multiplex PCR, and TCRdb holds only the in-frame ones, with some missing. The sample yields fewer than 200,000 clones, approximately 85% seen once. The sequenced sample was PBMCs or T cells enriched from blood (not recorded which). These receptors originate from a woman aged 18-29 years who had recovered from COVID-19.

The V and J genes are TRBV28 and TRBJ2-3, with D hard to call. The germline gives CDR1 MDHEN, CDR2 SYDVKM. CDR3 length: 12 amino acids. The V gene lost 7 bases and the J gene lost 0 bases, with 5 bases spanning the gap. The CDR3 nucleotides are TGTGCCAGCACAGATAGCACAGATACGCAGTATTTT. The encoded protein is CASTDSTDTQYF.

The chain recombines TRBV3-1 (or the pseudogene TRBV3-2) with TRBJ1-2; TRBD1 agrees at 9 bases. Germline values: CDR1 LGHDT, CDR2 YNNKEL (reference sequence). Germline trimming cut 7 bases from V and 11 bases from J; bases unmatched to any gene: 8. CDR3 length: 12 amino acids. CDR3 nucleotide sequence: TGTGCCAGCACCACCCTGGGACAGGGATACACCTTC. This gives the protein CASTTLGQGYTF.

This chain connects TRBV4-3 to TRBJ2-3; the D is unclear. This CDR3 region has 15 residues. Germline CDR1 LGHNA, CDR2 YSLEER. Trimming pared 0 bases from V and 2 bases from J, leaving 9 bases between. The CDR3 DNA reads TGCGCCAGCAGCCAAGATAATCCCTCCACAGATACGCAGTATTTT. Residues: CASSQDNPSTDTQYF.

The chain is built from TRBV7-2 and TRBJ1-4; 8 nucleotides agree with TRBD1. The CDR3 has 13 residues. V shed 1 base and J 12 bases; nucleotides not matched to a gene: 4. Germline loops: CDR1 SGHTA, CDR2 FQGNSA. The CDR3 DNA reads as TGTGCCAGCAGCTTAGGGACAGGGAAGGAACTGTTTTTT. Protein product: CASSLGTGKELFF.

The chain has TRBV11-2 and TRBJ2-1, with 7 nucleotides matching TRBD2. The germline gives CDR1 SGHAT, CDR2 FQNNGV. The length of the CDR3 is 15 residues. V was pared by 6 bases and J by 3 bases, with 8 bases of the junction left unmatched. The CDR3 spells CASRKWERGYNEQFF. The CDR3 DNA sequence: TGTGCCAGCAGGAAGTGGGAGCGGGGCTACAATGAGCAGTTCTTC.

This chain uses TRBV28 with TRBJ1-1, with 12 bases that match TRBD1. The germline gives CDR1 MDHEN, CDR2 SYDVKM. This CDR3 region has 18 residues. The V gene end was trimmed by 6 bases and the J gene end by 4 bases; junction bases not matched to a gene: 15. CDR3 sequence reads: CASRSNPGTGGRGTEAFF. In DNA, the CDR3 is TGTGCCAGCAGATCAAATCCCGGGACAGGGGGCCGTGGCACTGAAGCTTTCTTT.

The rearrangement uses TRBV19 and TRBJ1-5, with D unclear. Germline CDR1 reads LNHDA; CDR2 reads SQIVND (reference sequence). CDR3 length: 13 residues. V was shortened by 1 base and J by 5 bases, with 6 bases between the two germline ends. The CDR3 DNA reads as TGTGCCAGTAGTATAGCCGAGTATCAGCCCCAGCATTTT. Amino acid sequence: CASSIAEYQPQHF.

The chain has TRBV30 and TRBJ2-7; D is possibly TRBD2 (6 bases). This CDR3 spans 14 amino acids. V dropped 5 bases and J dropped 7 bases, with 21 bases sitting between them. CDR1 and CDR2 (germline): GTSNPN, SVGIG (reference sequence). This CDR3 reads CAWVPGTGVGEQYF. As DNA, the CDR3 is TGTGCCTGGGTCCCCGGGACGGGGGTTGGAGAGCAGTACTTC. Drawing the rest from reference TRBV30 and TRBJ2-7, the complete variable domain is SQTIHQWPATLVQPVGSPLSLECTVEGTSNPNLYWYRQAAGRGLQLLFYSVGIGQISSEVPQNLSASRPQDRQFILSSKKLLLSDSGFYLCAWVPGTGVGEQYFGPGTRLTVT.

The rearrangement links TRBV6-5 to TRBJ2-7, with 10 bases that match TRBD1. The germline gives CDR1 MNHEY, CDR2 SVGAGI. The CDR3 runs 16 residues. V lost 6 bases, J lost 0 bases, and 8 bases stayed unmatched. The CDR3 nucleotides are TGTGCCAGCAGATACCCCGGGACAGGGGCCTCCTACGAGCAGTACTTC. Protein: CASRYPGTGASYEQYF.

This chain joins TRBV7-9 and TRBJ1-1; 8 bases map to TRBD1. Germline CDR1 SEHNR, CDR2 FQNEAQ (reference sequence). The CDR3 is made up of 14 amino acids. The J segment lost 4 bases and the V segment lost 3 bases, leaving 4 bases of the junction unmatched. The CDR3 coding sequence is TGTGCCAGCAGCTTCGGACAGGGAGGCACTGAAGCTTTCTTT. The encoded protein is CASSFGQGGTEAFF.

V gene TRBV7-9 combines with J gene TRBJ1-1; D unclear. The CDR3 spans 11 residues. Germline V lookup: CDR1 SEHNR, CDR2 FQNEAQ (reference sequence). Trimming removed 9 bases at V and 6 bases at J, with 11 bases between. The CDR3: CARPPRPEAFF. CDR3 DNA: TGTGCCAGGCCCCCCAGGCCTGAAGCTTTCTTT.

The J gene is TRBJ2-1, the V gene TRBV18; possibly TRBD1 for D (6 bases). CDR1 and CDR2 from the germline V gene are KGHSH and LQKENI. CDR3 size: 15 residues. Deletions cut 6 bases from V and 4 bases from J, with 16 bases between. CDR3 in amino acids: CASSLGADPYNEQFF. CDR3 bases: TGTGCCAGCTCCCTGGGGGCAGACCCGTACAATGAGCAGTTCTTC.

Here the CDR3 DNA reads TGTGCCACCCAGGGTCCGGGTACCGGGGAGCTGTTTTTT. It codes for CATQGPGTGELFF. The chain couples TRBV24-1 to TRBJ2-2; the D gene is possibly TRBD1 (5 bases). From germline, CDR1 is KGHDR and CDR2 SFDVKD. Trimming took 9 bases from V and 5 from J, leaving 12 bases between them. The CDR3 extends over 13 amino acids.

This chain connects TRBV28 to TRBJ1-5; 9 positions match TRBD1. The germline CDR1 and CDR2 sequences are MDHEN and SYDVKM. CDR3 length: 15 residues. The V segment lost 2 bases and the J segment 2 bases; nucleotides outside the gene matches: 1. CDR3 sequence: CASSLDRGGNQPQHF. Written as DNA, the CDR3 is TGTGCCAGCAGTTTAGACAGGGGGGGCAATCAGCCCCAGCATTTT.

The chain couples TRBV13 to TRBJ1-1; no clear D gene. The CDR3 covers 13 residues. With 5 bases removed from V and 7 bases from J, the gap between germline ends came to 14 bases. Germline CDR1 and CDR2: PRHDT and FYEKMQ (reference sequence). The CDR3 nucleotides read TGTGCCAGCAGCACCTGGACGGCGGGTGAAGCTTTCTTT. The encoded protein is CASSTWTAGEAFF.

The V call is TRBV10-3, the J call TRBJ2-3, with TRBD2 matching 11 bases. Germline CDR1 and CDR2: ENHRY and SYGVKD. V gave up 7 bases and J gave up 2 bases; unmatched junction bases: 8. CDR3 length equals 16 residues. CDR3 DNA: TGTGCCATCAAGGAAACTAGCGGGGGATCCACAGATACGCAGTATTTT. Translated, it gives CAIKETSGGSTDTQYF.

The chain employs TRBV27 and TRBJ1-1; possibly TRBD1 for D (5 bases). This CDR3 has 14 residues. Germline CDR1 and CDR2: MNHEY and SMNVEV (reference sequence). Trimming removed 3 bases at V and 4 bases at J, with 12 bases between. CDR3 sequence: CASSFGGEGTEAFF. Written as DNA, the CDR3 is TGTGCCAGCAGTTTTGGAGGGGAAGGCACTGAAGCTTTCTTT.

The CDR3 loop reads CASSYGTGAGANVLTF. DNA of the CDR3: TGTGCCAGTAGTTACGGTACAGGGGCTGGGGCCAACGTCCTGACTTTC. The rearrangement joins TRBV19 to TRBJ2-6; TRBD1 matches 7 bases. This CDR3 is 16 amino acids long. The V and J ends lost 5 bases and 2 bases, in that order; junction bases with no gene match: 6. From germline, CDR1 is LNHDA and CDR2 SQIVND (reference sequence).